Sequencing of this T cell receptor (beta chain) was carried out in a study of blood T cell repertoires in COVID-19. In the study overall: Some COVID-19 samples were acute and others convalescent; all came from the United States, Italy and Spain. From T cells, B-cell-depleted T cells, or PBMCs came the material, which was cDNA or gDNA.

Self-reported history from a screening survey and questionnaire set each donor's cohort. V was shortened by 1 base and J by 1 base, with 5 bases between the two germline ends. This CDR3 spans 14 amino acids. In germline, CDR1 is MDHEN, CDR2 SYDVKM. TCRdb's copy holds only in-frame clones and misses some; the assay was immunoSEQ multiplex PCR. The table includes 350,000 to 400,000 clones, 70% to 90% detected once. This clonotype was obtained from a man aged 40-50 years in a cohort exposed to, infected with or recovered from COVID-19 (not recorded which). The chain couples TRBV28 to TRBJ1-5; D not resolved. Source material: PBMCs or T cells enriched from blood (not recorded which). CDR3 DNA sequence: TGTGCCAGCAGTTTATTACAGAGCAATCAGCCCCAGCATTTT. Its protein product is CASSLLQSNQPQHF.